The T cell receptor beta chain described here comes from a study of blood T cell repertoires in COVID-19. Study details: The United States, Italy and Spain supplied acute and convalescent COVID-19 samples. PBMCs, B-cell-depleted T cells, or T cells provided the cDNA or gDNA that made up the material.

Some clones are missing from TCRdb's copy, which holds only in-frame ones; the method was immunoSEQ multiplex PCR. The sample lists a few hundred thousand clones; about 85% were seen once. This sequence originates from a man between 50 and 59 years old who had recovered from COVID-19. Sequencing was carried out using peripheral blood.

CDR3 loop: CASTPFAGFRGETQYF. The CDR3 DNA is TGCGCCAGCACCCCTTTCGCGGGGTTTAGAGGAGAGACCCAGTACTTC. The chain combines TRBV5-1 with TRBJ2-5; D possibly corresponds to TRBD2 (6 bases). Germline lookup yields CDR1 SGHRS and CDR2 YFSETQ. V was pared by 6 bases and J by 4 bases, with 22 bases between. The CDR3 consists of 16 residues.